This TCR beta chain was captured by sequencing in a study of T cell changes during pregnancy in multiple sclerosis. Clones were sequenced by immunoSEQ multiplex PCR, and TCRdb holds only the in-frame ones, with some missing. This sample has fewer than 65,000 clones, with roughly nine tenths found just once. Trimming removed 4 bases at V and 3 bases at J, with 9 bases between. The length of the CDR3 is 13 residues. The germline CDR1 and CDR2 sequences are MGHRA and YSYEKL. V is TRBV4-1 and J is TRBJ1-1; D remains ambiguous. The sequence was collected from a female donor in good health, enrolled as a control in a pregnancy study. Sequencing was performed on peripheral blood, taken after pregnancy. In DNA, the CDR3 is TGCGCCAGCAGCCTGCAGAGGGACACTGAAGCTTTCTTT. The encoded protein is CASSLQRDTEAFF.